This TCR beta chain came from a study of early T cells in non-severe SARS-CoV-2 infection. About the research overall: Sequencing used unsorted whole-blood bulk RNA, so chains lack pairing.

V was trimmed by 1 base and J by 3 bases, leaving 7 bases between them. Per germline, CDR1 SGHAT and CDR2 FQNNGV. The CDR3 loop spans 13 amino acids. Individual cDNA molecules were tagged with unique molecular identifiers, the study reported. One entry per CDR3 protein, called by TCRdb with MiXCR from the 5' RACE reads. The profile shows about 52,000 distinct CDR3 sequences, approximately 6% of them singletons. This clonotype was seen many times. The chain combines TRBV11-2 with TRBJ2-7; D gene ambiguous. The specimen was whole blood. The origin of this receptor is an adult who was a healthcare worker with PCR-confirmed SARS-CoV-2 infection or an uninfected control (not recorded which). The CDR3 spells CASSLGNNYEQYF. CDR3 sequence (DNA): TGTGCCAGCAGCTTAGGCAACAACTACGAGCAGTACTTC. Full variable domain (rest looked up from reference TRBV11-2 and TRBJ2-7): EAGVAQSPRYKIIEKRQSVAFWCNPISGHATLYWYQQILGQGPKLLIQFQNNGVVDDSQLPKDRFSAERLKGVDSTLKIQPAKLEDSAVYLCASSLGNNYEQYFGPGTRLTVT.